One and the same sample provided the 11 T cell receptor beta chains below, sequenced in a study of blood T cell repertoires in COVID-19. Profiling relied on immunoSEQ multiplex PCR, and the TCRdb table lists in-frame clones only, not all of them. The sample lists under 250,000 clones, about 94% occurring once. Sequenced sample: peripheral blood. Receptors originate from a man aged 55 to 70 with COVID-19, enrolled during active disease.

The chain links TRBV25-1 to TRBJ1-2; D gene unclear. V lost 3 bases and J lost 8, with 10 bases in between. Germline values: CDR1 MGHDK, CDR2 SYGVNS. The CDR3 runs to 12 residues. This chain's CDR3 is CASSDGIGGYTF. In DNA form, the CDR3 reads TGTGCCAGCAGTGACGGGATTGGCGGCTACACCTTC.

The genes are TRBV28 and TRBJ1-2, with a tentative D call TRBD1 (6 bases). The length of the CDR3 is 15 residues. Trimming shortened V by 2 bases and J by 0 bases, and 10 bases separated the two germline ends. Germline CDR1 is MDHEN and CDR2 is SYDVKM. The CDR3 nucleotides are TGTGCCAGCAGTTTAAACGGACAGACTAACTATGGCTACACCTTC. Its translation: CASSLNGQTNYGYTF.

This clone was observed a single time. The chain combines TRBV30 with TRBJ1-3; D is unresolved. The V gene lost 3 bases and the J gene lost 3 bases, with 15 bases spanning the gap. The V gene's germline CDR1 is GTSNPN and CDR2 SVGIG (reference sequence). There are 15 residues in the CDR3. As DNA, the CDR3 is TGTGCCTGGAGCGGGAGGGTTCGATTTGGAAACACCATATATTTT. Protein sequence: CAWSGRVRFGNTIYF.

The chain couples TRBV14 to TRBJ1-1; unclear D gene. V lost 4 bases, J lost 1 base, and 10 bases lay in between. Germline V gene data show CDR1 as SGHDN and CDR2 as FVKESK. The CDR3 loop spans 14 amino acids. CDR3 loop: CASSPHSGNTEAFF. CDR3 coding DNA: TGTGCCAGCAGCCCCCACAGTGGGAACACTGAAGCTTTCTTT.

The chain couples TRBV28 to TRBJ2-7; TRBD1 might be the D (6 bases). Germline V gene sequence: CDR1 MDHEN, CDR2 SYDVKM. The length of the CDR3 is 15 residues. V was clipped by 1 base and J by 6 bases, with 16 bases between them. The CDR3 sequence is CASSLSKQGPREQYF. DNA for the CDR3: TGTGCCAGCAGTTTATCCAAACAGGGTCCCCGCGAGCAGTACTTC.

The chain is built from TRBV19 and TRBJ1-5; D not resolved. Trimming left V 6 bases short and J 5 bases short, with 8 bases between. The CDR3 covers 12 residues. From germline, CDR1 is LNHDA and CDR2 SQIVND (reference sequence). The CDR3 nucleotides are TGTGCCAGTAGCACAGAGTATCAGCCCCAGCATTTT. Its protein product is CASSTEYQPQHF.

V gene TRBV5-1 combines with J gene TRBJ2-7; the D gene is possibly TRBD2 (6 bases). The CDR3 consists of 14 residues. V was trimmed by 0 bases and J by 3 bases, leaving 10 bases between them. Germline V gene data show CDR1 as SGHRS and CDR2 as YFSETQ. The CDR3 DNA follows: TGCGCCAGCAGCTTGGTGGGAGGCAGCTACGAGCAGTACTTC. As protein: CASSLVGGSYEQYF.

The rearrangement joins TRBV12-3 or TRBV12-4 to TRBJ2-7, with TRBD1 as a possible D gene (5 bases). The CDR3 consists of 13 residues. Trimming pared 3 bases from V and 6 bases from J, leaving 12 bases between. Here the CDR3 DNA reads TGTGCCAGCAGTTTTGTGGGGCGCGTCGAGCAGTACTTC. This encodes CASSFVGRVEQYF.

The rearrangement uses TRBV30 and TRBJ2-5, with TRBD2 as a possible D gene (6 bases). This CDR3 has 12 residues. Germline CDR1 reads GTSNPN; CDR2 reads SVGIG (reference sequence). V was trimmed by 6 bases and J by 5 bases, leaving 13 bases between them. The CDR3 spells CACGGLRETQYF. CDR3 bases: TGTGCCTGCGGGGGACTCCGTGAGACCCAGTACTTC.

The rearrangement joins TRBV6-4 to TRBJ2-3; TRBD2 matches 10 bases. The CDR3 consists of 15 residues. Germline assignment: CDR1 MRHNA and CDR2 SNTAGT. Losses at the gene ends were 3 bases for V and 5 bases for J; bases not matched to a gene: 5. The CDR3 spells CASSESSGRLDTQYF. The CDR3 DNA sequence: TGTGCCAGCAGTGAATCTAGCGGGAGATTAGATACGCAGTATTTT.

This chain uses TRBV10-2 with TRBJ1-5, with 9 bases that match TRBD1. CDR3 length equals 14 residues. The germline gives CDR1 WSHSY, CDR2 SAAADI. The J segment lost 6 bases and the V segment lost 5 bases, leaving 5 bases of the junction unmatched. CDR3 sequence reads: CASSPQGAGQPQHF. CDR3 bases: TGCGCCAGCAGTCCACAGGGGGCGGGTCAGCCCCAGCATTTT.